Listed here are 3 T cell receptor beta chains from one sample, sequenced in a study of OX40 agonist ivuxolimab in advanced cancers. The data were produced by immunoSEQ multiplex PCR, yet TCRdb's version contains in-frame clones alone and is incomplete. The sample records 83,000 or so clones, about 81% being singletons. The material sequenced was CD4+ or CD8+ T cells sorted from blood, taken in a trial of the OX40 agonist ivuxolimab. The receptors were gathered from an adult with an advanced solid tumor such as melanoma, head and neck, liver or kidney cancer.

The genes are TRBV7-2 and TRBJ1-1; no clear D gene. Germline values: CDR1 SGHTA, CDR2 FQGNSA. Trimming took off 0 bases at V and 7 bases at J, with 12 bases between the two ends. The CDR3 is made up of 14 amino acids. The CDR3, as DNA: TGTGCCAGCAGCTTAGCGGGCGGAAGTCATGAAGCTTTCTTT. Its protein is CASSLAGGSHEAFF.

This chain uses TRBV28 with TRBJ1-2; D perhaps matches TRBD1 (6 bases). Trimming left V 8 bases short and J 1 base short, with 8 bases between. Germline loops: CDR1 MDHEN, CDR2 SYDVKM. The CDR3 is made up of 12 amino acids. For the CDR3, the DNA is TGTGCCAGCCGGACAGTTAACTATGGCTACACCTTC. Its protein product is CASRTVNYGYTF.

The J gene is TRBJ2-3, the V gene TRBV4-1, with 7 bases aligning to TRBD1. The germline V gene has CDR1 MGHRA and CDR2 YSYEKL. This CDR3 has 15 residues. J was trimmed by 7 bases and V by 4 bases; bases with no gene match: 11. The CDR3 DNA reads TGCGCCAGCAGCCGACTGGGGACAGTAGGACATACGCAGTATTTT. Translated, it gives CASSRLGTVGHTQYF.